This TCR beta chain was captured by sequencing in a study of regulatory T cells in long-lasting Graves disease. The time point denotes: persistent/refractory GD, antithyroid drugs over 5 years with positive TRAb. RNA from PBMCs was the source of the TCR library. The V gene's germline CDR1 is DFQATT and CDR2 SNEGSKA (reference sequence). The V end lost 4 bases, the J end lost 0 bases, and 12 bases lay between the germline ends. This CDR3 has 14 residues. For TCR beta, libraries came from iRepertoire HTBI primers and Arm-PCR of CDR3 regions. TCRdb re-called the multiplex PCR reads with MiXCR, one entry per CDR3 protein. The sample comprises over 650,000 distinct CDR3 sequences, 25% to 35% of which are singletons, and about 40% rests with the top ten.

This sequence was found in a female donor with Graves disease. The sequencing used peripheral blood mononuclear cells (PBMCs), collected when the disease was refractory, from a patient treated with antithyroid drugs. This sequence joins TRBV20-1 and TRBJ2-5, with a tentative D call TRBD1 (6 bases). The DNA for the CDR3 is TGCAGTGCTACCCCGGGACAAGACCAAGAGACCCAGTACTTC. Translation: CSATPGQDQETQYF.